The T cell receptor (beta chain) described here comes from a study of blood T cell repertoires in COVID-19. Study in general: Samples came from the United States, Italy and Spain, spanning acute and convalescent COVID-19. The cDNA or gDNA used as material had been derived from T cells, B-cell-depleted T cells, or PBMCs.

Germline CDR1 SGHVS, CDR2 FNYEAQ. With 5 bases removed from V and 3 bases from J, the gap between germline ends came to 21 bases. CDR3 size: 17 residues. Profiled with immunoSEQ multiplex PCR; TCRdb holds only in-frame clones, not every one. The table includes approximately 200,000 clones, over 75% detected once. The clonotype originates from a man in his sixties with acute or convalescent COVID-19. The sequencing input was peripheral blood. The chain recombines TRBV7-6 with TRBJ2-3; D perhaps matches TRBD1 (6 bases). Written as DNA, the CDR3 is TGTGCCAGCAGCCCTGGACAGTGGAGATCTAAAACAGATACGCAGTATTTT. Its translation: CASSPGQWRSKTDTQYF.